This entry lists 20 T cell receptor beta chains sequenced from one sample in a study of shared clonotypes between healthy human individuals. Repertoires were generated with immunoSEQ multiplex PCR, while TCRdb's copy carries only in-frame clones and drops some. The sample shows 2 million to 3 million clones, roughly 93% of them seen only once. The sequenced sample consisted of naive CD4+ T cells from PBMCs. Subset described: CD45RA+ positively selected. These receptors were collected from a man aged 18 to 29 in good health. Some clones in this sample may be carry-over from other donors' samples.

The chain carries TRBV25-1 and TRBJ2-1, with a tentative D call TRBD2 (7 bases). CDR1 and CDR2 (germline): MGHDK, SYGVNS. V lost 4 bases and J 13 bases, leaving 20 bases between the germline ends. This CDR3 contains 14 residues. The CDR3 sequence is CASSVGGGTGLQFF. The CDR3 nucleotides are TGTGCCAGCAGTGTAGGGGGGGGTACGGGACTACAGTTCTTC.

The V call is TRBV5-6, the J call TRBJ1-2; no clear D gene. V lost 0 bases, J lost 2 bases, and 8 bases lay in between. Germline V gene data show CDR1 as SGHDT and CDR2 as YYEEEE. The CDR3 has 14 residues. CDR3 residues: CASSLGRRNYGYTF. DNA for the CDR3: TGTGCCAGCAGCTTGGGACGCCGGAACTATGGCTACACCTTC.

The V and J genes are TRBV5-1 and TRBJ2-2; D possibly corresponds to TRBD2 (7 bases). The germline V and J ends were trimmed by 0 bases and 7 bases, with 13 bases remaining between them. Germline CDR1 is SGHRS and CDR2 is YFSETQ. This CDR3 is built from 15 residues. DNA for the CDR3: TGCGCCAGCAGCTTGGCCGGGGGGCGCTTCGGGGAGCTGTTTTTT. This encodes CASSLAGGRFGELFF.

This chain joins TRBV5-1 and TRBJ2-1; 10 bases line up with TRBD2. Germline V gene sequence: CDR1 SGHRS, CDR2 YFSETQ. The length of the CDR3 is 16 residues. V dropped 2 bases and J dropped 8; count of bases not matched to a gene: 10. The DNA for the CDR3 is TGCGCCAGCAGCTTACCGAAAGGACTAGCGGCCGATGAGCAGTTCTTC. It is translated as CASSLPKGLAADEQFF.

CDR3 loop: CASNPTGHVYGYTF. In DNA form, the CDR3 reads TGTGCCAGCAACCCCACAGGGCATGTCTATGGCTACACCTTC. The chain is built from TRBV28 and TRBJ1-2, with D perhaps matching TRBD1 (6 bases). This CDR3 has 14 amino acids. The germline V gene has CDR1 MDHEN and CDR2 SYDVKM. Between the trimmed V and J ends, which lost 7 bases and 4 bases, there was a span of 16 bases.

A remark on this clone: This sample also contains other DNA sequences that code for the same CDR3. This rearrangement joins TRBV7-3 to TRBJ2-2; TRBD2 agrees at 12 bases. The CDR3 loop spans 16 amino acids. The ends lost 5 bases at V and 3 bases at J; junction bases unmatched: 4. CDR1 is SGHTA, CDR2 FQGTGA, per germline. In DNA form, the CDR3 reads TGTGCCAGCAGCCCAACTAGCGGGAGGTACACCGGGGAGCTGTTTTTT. Encoded protein: CASSPTSGRYTGELFF.

The chain has TRBV28 and TRBJ1-5; a weak D match, TRBD1 (5 bases). The germline V gene has CDR1 MDHEN and CDR2 SYDVKM. This CDR3 comprises 15 residues. V shed 4 bases and J shed 6 bases, with 16 bases lying between them. Written as DNA, the CDR3 is TGTGCCAGCAGTTACACCCTCCGGACATCTCAGCCCCAGCATTTT. Protein product: CASSYTLRTSQPQHF.

Details on this clone: This CDR3 is also generated by other DNA sequences in the sample. The chain uses TRBV5-1 and TRBJ2-2; D remains ambiguous. Trimming left V 0 bases short and J 3 bases short, with 3 bases between. The CDR3 consists of 13 residues. Germline lookup yields CDR1 SGHRS and CDR2 YFSETQ. DNA for the CDR3: TGCGCCAGCAGCTTGGCCTACACCGGGGAGCTGTTTTTT. This codes for CASSLAYTGELFF.

This rearrangement joins TRBV28 to TRBJ2-5; D may correspond to TRBD1 or TRBD2 (5 bases each). This CDR3 contains 18 residues. Germline V gene lookup returns CDR1 MDHEN and CDR2 SYDVKM. Between the trimmed V and J ends, which lost 4 bases and 4 bases, there was a span of 25 bases. CDR3 coding DNA: TGTGCCAGCAGTTCGCCCCTCGTGTGGGGCAGAGGGGCAGAGACCCAGTACTTC. Translating gives CASSSPLVWGRGAETQYF.

Only a few counts were recorded for this clone. The rearrangement uses TRBV28 and TRBJ1-1; tentatively, D is TRBD1 (6 bases). The CDR3 is 12 amino acids. CDR1 is MDHEN and CDR2 is SYDVKM in the germline V gene. V was shortened by 6 bases and J by 4 bases, with 9 bases between the two germline ends. CDR3 sequence: CASRQGLTEAFF. The CDR3 region has the DNA TGTGCCAGCAGGCAGGGGCTCACTGAAGCTTTCTTT.

The chain has TRBV19 and TRBJ2-3; D remains ambiguous. V lost 5 bases to trimming and J lost 1 base, with 13 bases between them. In germline, CDR1 is LNHDA, CDR2 SQIVND (reference sequence). This CDR3 has 15 amino acids. DNA for the CDR3: TGTGCCAGTAGTCCACGGTCCAGAGGCACAGATACGCAGTATTTT. This sequence encodes CASSPRSRGTDTQYF.

As for this clone: The sample holds other DNA sequences that translate to the same CDR3. The chain employs TRBV10-3 and TRBJ2-3; 11 bases agree with TRBD2. In germline, CDR1 is ENHRY, CDR2 SYGVKD. This CDR3 is built from 16 residues. The V segment lost 3 bases and the J segment 4 bases; nucleotides outside the gene matches: 6. For the CDR3, the DNA is TGTGCCATCAGTGAAAGTCTAGCGGGAGGCGCAGATACGCAGTATTTT. It yields the protein CAISESLAGGADTQYF.

The rearrangement links TRBV6-5 to TRBJ2-1; D gene ambiguous. Trimming stripped 6 bases from V and 8 bases from J, with 8 bases between. Germline CDR1 reads MNHEY; CDR2 reads SVGAGI. CDR3 length: 11 residues. CDR3 protein: CASRSGHEQFF. The CDR3, as DNA: TGTGCCAGCAGGTCCGGTCATGAGCAGTTCTTC.

The V and J genes are TRBV30 and TRBJ1-5; a weak D match, TRBD1 (6 bases). Germline V lookup: CDR1 GTSNPN, CDR2 SVGIG (reference sequence). The CDR3 has 14 residues. Trimming removed 2 bases from V and 6 bases from J, with 14 bases in between. Here the CDR3 DNA reads TGTGCCTGGAGTCAGGAGCCAGGGGCTCAGCCCCAGCATTTT. Translating it yields CAWSQEPGAQPQHF. Based on the CDR3 plus reference TRBV30 and TRBJ1-5, the full variable domain is SQTIHQWPATLVQPVGSPLSLECTVEGTSNPNLYWYRQAAGRGLQLLFYSVGIGQISSEVPQNLSASRPQDRQFILSSKKLLLSDSGFYLCAWSQEPGAQPQHFGDGTRLSIL.

V gene TRBV2 combines with J gene TRBJ1-2, with D uncertain. Per germline, CDR1 SNHLY and CDR2 FYNNEI. CDR3 size: 14 residues. The germline V and J ends were trimmed by 4 bases and 1 base, with 10 bases remaining between them. In nucleotides, the CDR3 is TGTGCCAGCAGTGTTCCCCCGGTTAACTATGGCTACACCTTC. Translating gives CASSVPPVNYGYTF.

The chain recombines TRBV18 with TRBJ2-7, with unresolved D. V shed 1 base and J shed 3 bases, with 13 bases lying between them. This CDR3 has 15 amino acids. From germline, CDR1 is KGHSH and CDR2 LQKENI. CDR3 region: CASSPRPGSFYEQYF. The CDR3 DNA reads TGTGCCAGCTCACCACGGCCGGGTTCTTTCTACGAGCAGTACTTC.

The rearrangement uses TRBV6-1 and TRBJ2-7, with 9 bases matching TRBD1. The CDR3 has 14 residues. V lost 7 bases and J lost 4; bases outside the gene matches: 8. The germline gives CDR1 MNHNS, CDR2 SASEGT. The CDR3 DNA sequence: TGTGCCAGCACCCTCGGGACAGGGTTGTACGAGCAGTACTTC. Encoded protein: CASTLGTGLYEQYF.

CDR3 DNA sequence: TGTGCCAGCAGCCGCTGGCAGGGGGCTGGGTCAGATACGCAGTATTTT. It specifies CASSRWQGAGSDTQYF. The chain has TRBV7-9 and TRBJ2-3, with 8 bases matching TRBD1. After removal of 5 bases from V and 4 bases from J, the junction contained 11 bases not matched to a gene. The V gene's germline CDR1 is SEHNR and CDR2 FQNEAQ (reference sequence). The CDR3 extends over 16 amino acids.

The V call is TRBV7-8, the J call TRBJ2-5; D may be TRBD1 (5 bases). Germline V gene data show CDR1 as SGHVS and CDR2 as FQNEAQ. This CDR3 spans 14 amino acids. Trimming removed 5 bases from V and 2 bases from J, with 12 bases in between. CDR3: CASSQYQGQETQYF. The DNA for the CDR3 is TGTGCCAGCAGCCAGTACCAGGGTCAAGAGACCCAGTACTTC.

Details on this clone: The same CDR3 can be traced to other DNA sequences in this sample. This rearrangement joins TRBV7-2 to TRBJ1-5; tentatively, D is TRBD1 (6 bases). This CDR3 is built from 14 residues. From germline, CDR1 is SGHTA and CDR2 FQGNSA. Trimming stripped 2 bases from V and 4 bases from J, with 9 bases between. CDR3 in amino acids: CASSLRQGNQPQHF. The CDR3 DNA is TGTGCCAGCAGCTTACGGCAGGGGAATCAGCCCCAGCATTTT. The complete variable domain, with remaining parts taken from reference TRBV7-2 and TRBJ1-5, reads GAGVSQSPSNKVTEKGKDVELRCDPISGHTALYWYRQSLGQGLEFLIYFQGNSAPDKSGLPSDRFSAERTGGSVSTLTIQRTQQEDSAVYLCASSLRQGNQPQHFGDGTRLSIL.